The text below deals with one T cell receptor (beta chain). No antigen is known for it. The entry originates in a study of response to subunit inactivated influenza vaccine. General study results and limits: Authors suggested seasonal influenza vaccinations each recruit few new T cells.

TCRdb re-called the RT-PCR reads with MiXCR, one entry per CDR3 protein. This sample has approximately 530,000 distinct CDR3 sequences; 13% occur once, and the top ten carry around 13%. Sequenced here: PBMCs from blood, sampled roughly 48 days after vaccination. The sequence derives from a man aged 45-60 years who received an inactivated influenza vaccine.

The CDR3 spells CATSRERTSGSRTDTQYF. In DNA, the CDR3 is TGTGCCACCAGCAGAGAAAGGACTAGCGGGAGTCGCACAGATACGCAGTATTTT. This chain links TRBV15 with TRBJ2-3, with 13 bases matching TRBD2. V lost 0 bases, J lost 1 base, and 4 bases stayed unmatched. Germline CDR1 reads LNHNV; CDR2 reads YYDKDF (reference sequence). The CDR3 length is 18 residues.